Following are 22 T cell receptor beta chains from one sample sequenced in a study of T cells in Graves' hyperthyroidism and ophthalmopathy. Regions amplified from RNA transcripts were the TCR beta CDR3 regions. The primer set for the first-round RT-PCR of the TCR CDR3 was HTBI. MiXCR, applied by TCRdb to the multiplex PCR reads, yields one record per CDR3 protein. The sample records approximately 630,000 distinct CDR3 sequences, about 17% being singletons. Sequenced input: blood. Receptors were obtained from a woman in her 30s with Graves' hyperthyroidism.

This clonotype was seen more than once but under ten times. The rearrangement joins TRBV2 to TRBJ2-3, with TRBD1 matching over 10 bases. Trimming at V came to 5 bases and at J to 1 base, leaving 3 bases not matched to a gene. The V gene's germline CDR1 is SNHLY and CDR2 FYNNEI. The CDR3 runs 15 residues. CDR3 nucleotides: TGTGCCAGCAGTAAAGGGACAGGGGGCACAGATACGCAGTATTTT. Its translation: CASSKGTGGTDTQYF. The whole variable domain, filled in from reference TRBV2 and TRBJ2-3, reads EPEVTQTPSHQVTQMGQEVILRCVPISNHLYFYWYRQILGQKVEFLVSFYNNEISEKSEIFDDQFSVERPDGSNFTLKIRSTKLEDSAMYFCASSKGTGGTDTQYFGPGTRLTVL.

This clonotype was detected only a few times. The rearrangement links TRBV28 to TRBJ2-3, with TRBD1 matching over 8 bases. Germline V gene data show CDR1 as MDHEN and CDR2 as SYDVKM. V gave up 3 bases and J gave up 4 bases; unmatched junction bases: 12. The CDR3 runs 17 residues. DNA for the CDR3: TGTGCCAGCAGTTTCCTTGGGGCGACAGGGGAGGCAGATACGCAGTATTTT. This translates into CASSFLGATGEADTQYF.

This clonotype was found many times. The chain has TRBV5-1 and TRBJ2-1; 7 bases agree with TRBD1. The germline CDR1 and CDR2 sequences are SGHRS and YFSETQ. This CDR3 comprises 13 residues. J was trimmed by 12 bases and V by 0 bases; bases with no gene match: 6. CDR3 DNA sequence: TGCGCCAGCAGCTTGGAAAAGGGACAGAGGCAGTTCTTC. As protein: CASSLEKGQRQFF.

In its sample, this clonotype was seen many times. At one end, the junction sequence differs from germline, possibly due to a read error. The V and J genes are TRBV20-1 and TRBJ2-1, with 7 bases fitting TRBD2. The CDR3 covers 12 residues. Germline V CDR1 and CDR2: DFQATT, SNEGSKA (reference sequence). The CDR3 DNA sequence: TGCAGTGCTAGACGGGACTACCATGAGCAGTTCTTC. This encodes CSARRDYHEQFF.

This clonotype has at least ten counts. This sequence joins TRBV30 and TRBJ2-3, with no clear D. The CDR3 covers 12 residues. V was trimmed by 1 base and J by 1 base, leaving 3 bases between them. CDR1 GTSNPN and CDR2 SVGIG come from the germline V gene (reference sequence). CDR3 protein: CAWSAGTDTQYF. The CDR3 DNA reads TGTGCCTGGAGTGCCGGCACAGATACGCAGTATTTT.

A few counts support this clonotype. The V gene is TRBV6-5, the J gene TRBJ2-2; D may correspond to TRBD1 or TRBD2 (5 bases each). V dropped 2 bases and J dropped 8 bases, with 24 bases sitting between them. Germline-derived CDR1 and CDR2 are MNHEY and SVGAGI. The CDR3 contains 18 residues. The CDR3 region has the DNA TGTGCCAGCAGTTACCACCTGGGTAGGGACGGTCTTTCGGGGGAGCTGTTTTTT. Residues: CASSYHLGRDGLSGELFF.

The gene calls are TRBV7-9 and TRBJ1-1; TRBD1 matches 10 bases. Germline CDR1 reads SEHNR; CDR2 reads FQNEAQ (reference sequence). The CDR3 runs to 15 residues. Losses at the gene ends were 6 bases for V and 7 bases for J; bases not matched to a gene: 11. The DNA for the CDR3 is TGTGCCAGCAGACCTCCGGGACAGGGGACTAGTGAAGCTTTCTTT. Protein sequence: CASRPPGQGTSEAFF.

This clonotype came up a few times. The chain combines TRBV7-8 with TRBJ1-5; possibly TRBD1 for D (5 bases). The length of the CDR3 is 13 residues. Trimming removed 5 bases from V and 7 bases from J, with 12 bases in between. Germline-derived CDR1 and CDR2 are SGHVS and FQNEAQ. The CDR3 DNA sequence: TGTGCCAGCAGCCGCAGGGATTTACAGCCCCAGCATTTT. Translated, it gives CASSRRDLQPQHF.

This clonotype occurred a few times. The rearrangement links TRBV7-2 to TRBJ2-7; 7 bases fit TRBD1. The germline V gene encodes CDR1 SGHTA and CDR2 FQGNSA. CDR3 length: 13 residues. V was pared by 5 bases and J by 4 bases, with 5 bases of the junction left unmatched. In nucleotides, the CDR3 is TGTGCCAGCAGCCCGATACAGGGGTACGAGCAGTACTTC. Translation: CASSPIQGYEQYF.

This clonotype came up a few times. The chain links TRBV6-1 to TRBJ2-3; 11 nucleotides align to TRBD2. CDR3 length: 14 residues. Per germline, CDR1 MNHNS and CDR2 SASEGT. The V segment lost 6 bases and the J segment 4 bases; nucleotides outside the gene matches: 3. The DNA for the CDR3 is TGTGCCAGCAGGGCGGGACTAGCGGCAGATACGCAGTATTTT. Its protein is CASRAGLAADTQYF.

The CDR3 DNA sequence: TGTGCCAGCAGCCGCCACGTCCCGGGACAGGGAAACTATGGCTACACCTTC. The encoded protein is CASSRHVPGQGNYGYTF. The chain uses TRBV16 and TRBJ1-2; 9 bases are shared with TRBD1. Per the germline V gene, CDR1 is KGHSY and CDR2 is FQNENV. There are 17 residues in the CDR3. V lost 4 bases, J lost 2 bases, and 11 bases stayed unmatched.

This clonotype was recorded many times. The rearrangement joins TRBV28 to TRBJ2-1, with 10 bases lining up with TRBD2. The CDR3 is 20 amino acids. V gave up 9 bases and J gave up 0 bases; unmatched junction bases: 20. The germline gives CDR1 MDHEN, CDR2 SYDVKM. The CDR3 loop is CASRGRRGLAGAHSYNEQFF. In nucleotides, the CDR3 is TGTGCCAGTAGGGGCCGTAGGGGGCTAGCGGGAGCCCACTCCTACAATGAGCAGTTCTTC.

At least ten counts were recorded for this clonotype. The chain couples TRBV30 to TRBJ2-1, with 9 bases that match TRBD2. The CDR3 loop spans 15 amino acids. V shed 3 bases and J 3 bases; nucleotides not matched to a gene: 6. Germline V CDR1 and CDR2: GTSNPN, SVGIG (reference sequence). The CDR3 sequence: CAWRAGTSSYNEQFF. For the CDR3, the DNA is TGTGCCTGGAGAGCCGGGACTAGCAGCTACAATGAGCAGTTCTTC.

The sample holds many counts of this clonotype. This chain links TRBV28 with TRBJ1-1, with unresolved D. This CDR3 contains 15 residues. V was trimmed by 5 bases and J by 0 bases, leaving 13 bases between them. Looked up from germline, CDR1 is MDHEN and CDR2 is SYDVKM. In DNA, the CDR3 is TGTGCCAGCAGTCACGGAGACTATTTGAACACTGAAGCTTTCTTT. Amino acid sequence: CASSHGDYLNTEAFF.

As regards this clonotype: The junction differs from germline at one of its ends, possibly a read error. CDR3 coding DNA: TGTGCCAGCAGCTTTACAGGGGAGGGGAGCTTC. As protein: CASSFTGEGSF. The V gene is TRBV12-3 or TRBV12-4, the J gene TRBJ1-2; 7 nucleotides agree with TRBD1. The CDR3 consists of 11 residues.

This clonotype was observed a handful of times. The chain carries TRBV28 and TRBJ1-4; weak D call: TRBD1 (6 bases). This CDR3 region has 15 residues. V gave up 6 bases and J gave up 6 bases, with 17 bases separating them. The V gene's germline CDR1 is MDHEN and CDR2 SYDVKM. For the CDR3, the DNA is TGTGCCAGCAGACTTATGGACAGCTTGTATGAAAAACTGTTTTTT. It codes for CASRLMDSLYEKLFF.

This chain links TRBV28 with TRBJ1-5, with TRBD1 matching over 8 bases. With 6 bases clipped from V and 0 bases from J, the junction kept 16 bases outside the gene matches. This CDR3 region has 19 residues. Germline V gene sequence: CDR1 MDHEN, CDR2 SYDVKM. The CDR3 loop reads CASRGGGTGIQFSNQPQHF. The CDR3 nucleotides read TGTGCCAGCAGGGGCGGCGGGACAGGCATCCAATTTAGCAATCAGCCCCAGCATTTT.

The V and J genes are TRBV7-9 and TRBJ1-5, with D unclear. CDR3 length equals 12 residues. V was pared by 1 base and J by 11 bases, with 9 bases between. Germline CDR1 and CDR2: SEHNR and FQNEAQ (reference sequence). CDR3 region: CASSLGEASQHF. The CDR3 nucleotides read TGTGCCAGCAGCTTAGGAGAGGCGTCCCAGCATTTT.

This clonotype was seen repeatedly, ten times or more. V usage is TRBV5-5 and J usage is TRBJ2-7, with 11 bases fitting TRBD2. This CDR3 has 15 residues. V trimming: 4 bases; J trimming: 3 bases; junction bases outside the gene matches: 6. Germline lookup yields CDR1 SGHKS and CDR2 YYEKEE (reference sequence). The CDR3 nucleotides are TGTGCCAGCAGCGTGACTAGCGGGACACACTACGAGCAGTACTTC. Translating it yields CASSVTSGTHYEQYF. Full variable domain (remainder filled in from reference TRBV5-5 and TRBJ2-7): DAGVTQSPTHLIKTRGQQVTLRCSPISGHKSVSWYQQVLGQGPQFIFQYYEKEERGRGNFPDRFSARQFPNYSSELNVNALLLGDSALYLCASSVTSGTHYEQYFGPGTRLTVT.

The V call is TRBV19, the J call TRBJ1-4, with D perhaps TRBD1 (5 bases). Per germline, CDR1 LNHDA and CDR2 SQIVND (reference sequence). V was trimmed by 3 bases and J by 4 bases, leaving 15 bases between them. The CDR3 extends over 16 amino acids. The DNA of the CDR3 is TGTGCCAGTAGTATCTTTTCCGGGACCTTTAATGAAAAACTGTTTTTT. The encoded protein is CASSIFSGTFNEKLFF.

This clonotype came up a few times. CDR3 nucleotide sequence: TGTGCCAGTAGTATAGGGACCCGCTACAATGAGCAGTTCTTC. Translated: CASSIGTRYNEQFF. The chain couples TRBV18 to TRBJ2-1; D is perhaps TRBD1 or TRBD2 (5 bases each). V lost 9 bases to trimming and J lost 3 bases, with 15 bases between them. Germline CDR1 and CDR2: KGHSH and LQKENI. CDR3 length: 14 amino acids.

This clonotype has ten or more counts. This chain's CDR3 is CSVLSGRASYEQYF. For the CDR3, the DNA is TGCAGCGTACTTAGCGGGAGGGCCTCCTACGAGCAGTACTTC. The chain couples TRBV29-1 to TRBJ2-7, with TRBD2 matching over 11 bases. V shed 6 bases and J 0 bases; nucleotides not matched to a gene: 4. This CDR3 comprises 14 residues. Germline V CDR1 and CDR2: SQVTM, ANQGSEA.